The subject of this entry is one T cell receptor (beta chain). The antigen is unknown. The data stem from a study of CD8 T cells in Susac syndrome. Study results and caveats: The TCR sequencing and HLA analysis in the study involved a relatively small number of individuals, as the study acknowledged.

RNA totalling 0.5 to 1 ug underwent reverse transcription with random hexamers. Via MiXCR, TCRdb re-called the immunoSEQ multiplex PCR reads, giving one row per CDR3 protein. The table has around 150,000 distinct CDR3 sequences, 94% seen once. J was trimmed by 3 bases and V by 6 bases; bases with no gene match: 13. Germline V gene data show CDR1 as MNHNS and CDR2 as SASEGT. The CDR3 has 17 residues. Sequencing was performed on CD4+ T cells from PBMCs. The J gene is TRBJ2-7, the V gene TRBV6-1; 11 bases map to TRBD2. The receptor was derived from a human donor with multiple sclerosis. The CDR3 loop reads CASSPIRTSGRVYEQYF. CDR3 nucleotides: TGTGCCAGCAGCCCGATCCGAACTAGCGGGAGAGTCTACGAGCAGTACTTC.